This entry features one TCR beta chain sequence. Profiled with immunoSEQ multiplex PCR; TCRdb holds only in-frame clones, not every one. The sample holds tens of thousands of clones, almost 80% seen once. The germline V gene encodes CDR1 SQVTM and CDR2 ANQGSEA. CDR3 length: 15 amino acids. Trimming cost V 5 bases and J 0 bases; bases outside gene matches: 7. These data originate in a study of blood T cell repertoires in COVID-19. The sequenced sample was peripheral blood. The TCR was taken from a woman aged 60-75 years with acute or convalescent COVID-19. This chain uses TRBV29-1 with TRBJ2-3; 8 positions agree with TRBD2. CDR3 protein: CSVWVRGGSTDTQYF. The CDR3 DNA reads TGCAGCGTTTGGGTTCGCGGGGGGAGCACAGATACGCAGTATTTT.